This section outlines one TCR beta chain sequence together with its context. Its specific antigen is unknown. The sample holds no much larger clone one base away, and base qualities are not on file. TCRbeta CDR3 regions were amplified from genomic DNA using the immunoSEQ Assay, a bias-controlled multiplex PCR. On the authors' methods: Nucleated cell counts per sample were estimated from amplification of reference gene primers within the assay. To quantify the absolute abundance of each unique TCRbeta CDR3 rearrangement, sequence reads were collapsed and filtered. Productive Simpson clonality was computed per sample as the square root of Simpson's diversity index over productive rearrangements. Entries here come from immuneACCESS through TCRdb and include only in-frame sequences with V and J called. Some clones fail to appear in such tables; in the studies checked, an unresolved V gene covers under half of the shortfall, and the cause of the remainder is unknown. V, J and clone size are taken as reported in that table, and D and trimming were inferred from the DNA itself. The sample table contains about 110,000 clones; only one count was recorded for about two thirds of them. The ten largest clones capture 0.8% to 1% of the sample.

In the germline V gene, CDR1 corresponds to SGHDN and CDR2 to FVKESK. The junction shows trimming of 4 bases on V and 1 base on J, and the gene matches do not reach 4 bases of it. The CDR3 spans 14 residues, from the cysteine through the phenylalanine. The DNA shown is the 42-base CDR3, in frame from base 1. Collaborating institutions collected whole blood in K2EDTA tubes following their own protocols. For TCRbeta analysis, collaborator samples were shipped as frozen whole blood, as isolated PBMCs, or as DNA extracted from either sample type. This sample is part of a study of blood T cell repertoires in COVID-19 (dated by TCRdb to 2020 to 2021). As for the study more broadly: Samples from collaborators originated in the United States, Italy and Spain and spanned both the acute and convalescent phases of COVID-19. The prospective study material was composed of cDNA or gDNA derived from T cells, B-cell-depleted T cells, or PBMCs. The samples were drawn from two sources: the first 160 participants of the ongoing ImmuneRACE study, and about 1,300 subjects contributed by 6 global collaborators. The sample metadata nearly always contained a de-identified subject ID, COVID-19 status, age in years and sex. The repertoires were made available in a free public database intended to serve as a resource for research on the immune response to SARS-CoV-2. Subjects who had been exposed to COVID-19, were actively infected with it, or had recovered from it provided the deeply sampled blood TCRbeta repertoires that made up the dataset. Where HLA class I and class II types were available, the types were taken from metadata supplied by the sample provider, not from assay-based typing. The paper's findings and limits, for the study overall: The quantity of clinical and demographic metadata differed by source and by participant and was supplied without curation.

The receptor chain draws on TRBV14 and TRBJ2-7; 7 middle bases align to TRBD1. The sequence was collected from a human donor with acute or convalescent COVID-19. The donor label of this sample is uncertain. The sample comprised peripheral blood. The CDR3 amino acid sequence is: CASSRRQGSYEQYF. The nucleotide sequence is TGTGCCAGCAGCCGCCGACAGGGATCCTACGAGCAGTACTTC. Joined to the reference TRBV14 and TRBJ2-7 proteins, this CDR3 gives the full variable domain: EAGVTQFPSHSVIEKGQTVTLRCDPISGHDNLYWYRRVMGKEIKFLLHFVKESKQDESGMPNNRFLAERTGGTYSTLKVQPAELEDSGVYFCASSRRQGSYEQYFGPGTRLTVT.